The present T cell receptor (beta chain) was sequenced within a study of shared clonotypes between healthy human individuals. The study's findings and limits: Limited genetic and exposure-history diversity came from having few donors.

Per the original data handling: Junction-only sequences produced by ImmunoSEQ had no quality scores, so filtering differed. The table came from immunoSEQ multiplex PCR; TCRdb's copy has only in-frame clones and leaves some out. That table furnishes V, J and clone size, whereas the DNA furnished D and trimming. The sample contains roughly 2.2 million clones, more than 80% of which appear only once. This clone was picked up one time. Its antigen remains unknown. The receptor was isolated from a man aged 18 to 30 in good health. Some clones in this sample may be carry-over from other donors' samples. The sequencing sample was made of naive CD4+ T cells from PBMCs. The subset was: CD45RA+ positively selected.

The CDR3 here is CASGLSNMNTEAFF. DNA for the CDR3: TGTGCTAGTGGTTTGAGTAATATGAACACTGAAGCTTTCTTT. The chain employs TRBV12-5 and TRBJ1-1, with D hard to call. V was clipped by 2 bases and J by 0 bases, with 7 bases between them. Germline loops: CDR1 LGHNT, CDR2 FRNRAP. CDR3 size: 14 residues.